These 17 T cell receptor beta chains came from one sample sequenced in a study of Ad26.COV2.S vaccination and SARS-CoV-2 variants (dated by TCRdb to about 2021). The meaning of the sample's treatment or condition label: 15 to 20 received Ad26.COV2.S at low or high dose, single or two shots; several received placebo; per-sample allocation not given. Repertoires of vaccine and placebo recipients were sequenced from samples taken on day 63 after the first injection. The library came from the immunoSEQ multiplex PCR assay. What TCRdb holds here is the immuneACCESS table cut down to in-frame rearrangements. Part of the clones is not present; checked against another copy, under half of the missing clones reflect an unresolved V gene, and the others are unexplained. The sample table holds some 400,000 clones, of which about 89% were seen once. Under 2% of the sample is taken by the ten largest. The sequences come from peripheral blood, collected in a trial of Ad26.COV2.S vaccine versus placebo. The receptors here all came from a person aged 18 to 59 who received the Ad26.COV2.S COVID-19 vaccine or a placebo.

This clone was observed a single time. This chain connects TRBV29-1 to TRBJ2-1; TRBD1 matches at 9 bases. Germline V CDR1 and CDR2: SQVTM, ANQGSEA. J was trimmed by 7 bases and V by 6 bases; bases with no gene match: 10. The CDR3 sequence is 14 residues long. In DNA form, the CDR3 reads TGCAGCGTAAGGACAGGGGTCTTAGGAAATGAGCAGTTCTTC. It encodes CSVRTGVLGNEQFF.

A note on this clone: Other DNA sequences in the same sample also yield this CDR3. The CDR3 sequence: CASSLTGAYEQYF. For the CDR3, the DNA is TGTGCCAGCAGTTTAACCGGGGCCTACGAGCAGTACTTC. The chain links TRBV12-3 or TRBV12-4 to TRBJ2-7; perhaps TRBD2 as D (5 bases). This CDR3 comprises 13 residues. V was pared by 2 bases and J by 2 bases, with 7 bases between.

CDR3 residues: CASSLPGQGAHEQYF. In DNA, the CDR3 is TGTGCCAGCAGTTTACCGGGACAGGGGGCCCACGAGCAGTACTTC. V gene TRBV28 combines with J gene TRBJ2-7; 12 nucleotides align to TRBD1. Germline V lookup: CDR1 MDHEN, CDR2 SYDVKM. The J segment lost 5 bases and the V segment lost 2 bases, leaving 4 bases of the junction unmatched. The CDR3 sequence is 15 residues long.

This clone occurred once. The CDR3: CASRGGFTEAFF. The CDR3 coding sequence is TGTGCCAGCAGGGGAGGGTTCACTGAAGCTTTCTTT. This chain uses TRBV28 with TRBJ1-1; D unclear. Germline CDR1 and CDR2: MDHEN and SYDVKM. Trimming shortened V by 6 bases and J by 4 bases, and 9 bases separated the two germline ends. The CDR3 totals 12 residues.

The chain carries TRBV2 and TRBJ2-7; D unclear. The V gene's germline CDR1 is SNHLY and CDR2 FYNNEI. There are 14 residues in the CDR3. V gave up 8 bases and J gave up 0 bases, with 14 bases separating them. The CDR3 loop reads CASLRTTLSYEQYF. CDR3 bases: TGTGCCAGCCTCCGTACCACCCTCTCCTACGAGCAGTACTTC.

This clone came up once. The gene calls are TRBV2 and TRBJ1-5; 7 bases agree with TRBD1. V shed 4 bases, J shed 1 base, and the junction held 4 bases outside the gene matches. Germline lookup yields CDR1 SNHLY and CDR2 FYNNEI. The CDR3 totals 15 residues. CDR3 sequence reads: CASSVNRGSNQPQHF. The CDR3 bases are TGTGCCAGCAGTGTGAACAGGGGAAGCAATCAGCCCCAGCATTTT.

This chain joins TRBV7-2 and TRBJ2-5; D is uncertain. CDR3 length: 11 amino acids. Germline CDR1 SGHTA, CDR2 FQGNSA. V lost 5 bases, J lost 7 bases, and 8 bases lay in between. CDR3 nucleotide sequence: TGTGCCAGCAGCGGTGTGGGGACCCAGTACTTC. Amino acid sequence: CASSGVGTQYF.

The chain uses TRBV19 and TRBJ2-7; D is possibly TRBD1 (7 bases). This CDR3 region has 16 residues. Trimming took 1 base from V and 6 from J, leaving 19 bases between them. Germline V gives CDR1 LNHDA, CDR2 SQIVND (reference sequence). In DNA, the CDR3 is TGTGCCAGTAGTATAGCGGTCCCAGGGGGGTTTGGCGAGCAGTACTTC. It yields the protein CASSIAVPGGFGEQYF.

The rearrangement uses TRBV4-2 and TRBJ2-3, with 11 bases identical to TRBD1. The trim removed 0 bases at V and 4 bases at J, leaving 3 bases unmatched. Germline V gene lookup returns CDR1 LGHNA and CDR2 YNFKEQ. CDR3 length: 16 amino acids. CDR3 amino acids: CASSQEEGQGADTQYF. The CDR3 nucleotides are TGTGCCAGCAGCCAAGAAGAGGGACAGGGGGCAGATACGCAGTATTTT.

This clone was recorded a few times. The CDR3 sequence is CASGGRQGGRESSNEQFF. DNA for the CDR3: TGTGCCAGCGGAGGTCGGCAGGGAGGGCGGGAGTCGAGTAATGAGCAGTTCTTC. The chain combines TRBV7-9 with TRBJ2-1; 7 bases fit TRBD2. The CDR3 is made up of 18 amino acids. Germline V lookup: CDR1 SEHNR, CDR2 FQNEAQ (reference sequence). The V gene end was trimmed by 8 bases and the J gene end by 7 bases; junction bases not matched to a gene: 23. Variable domain in full (rest from reference TRBV7-9 and TRBJ2-1): DTGVSQNPRHKITKRGQNVTFRCDPISEHNRLYWYRQTLGQGPEFLTYFQNEAQLEKSRLLSDRFSAERPKGSFSTLEIQRTEQGDSAMYLCASGGRQGGRESSNEQFFGPGTRLTVL.

The chain has TRBV5-1 and TRBJ2-1; D perhaps matches TRBD1 (5 bases). Trimming removed 3 bases at V and 5 bases at J, with 15 bases between. Germline loops: CDR1 SGHRS, CDR2 YFSETQ. The CDR3 has 15 residues. The DNA for the CDR3 is TGCGCCAGCAGCTCACAGGTCCTGGGGAACAATGAGCAGTTCTTC. Protein: CASSSQVLGNNEQFF.

The rearrangement joins TRBV30 to TRBJ1-1; D not resolved. This CDR3 has 14 residues. Trimming removed 3 bases at V and 0 bases at J, with 11 bases between. CDR1 and CDR2 from the germline V gene are GTSNPN and SVGIG (reference sequence). This chain's CDR3 is CAWRTGLMNTEAFF. CDR3 sequence (DNA): TGTGCCTGGAGAACCGGGCTGATGAACACTGAAGCTTTCTTT.

This clone was seen only a few times. V and J are TRBV18 and TRBJ1-2; maybe TRBD1 (6 bases). Trimming cost V 3 bases and J 8 bases, with 19 bases left between them. The CDR3 is 15 residues long. Per the germline V gene, CDR1 is KGHSH and CDR2 is LQKENI. In DNA form, the CDR3 reads TGTGCCAGCTCACCGGGGGCCCAGGTGACGCGGGGCTACACCTTC. This translates into CASSPGAQVTRGYTF.

This clone was seen more than once but under ten times. The genes are TRBV12-3 or TRBV12-4 and TRBJ1-6; D is undetermined. This CDR3 comprises 13 residues. V shed 5 bases and J shed 8 bases, with 10 bases lying between them. CDR3 bases: TGTGCCAGCAGTCTTTACCGAGATTCACCCCTCCACTTT. It is translated as CASSLYRDSPLHF.

As concerns this clone: Other DNA variants within this sample encode the same CDR3. V gene TRBV20-1 combines with J gene TRBJ2-7; D tentatively reads TRBD1 or TRBD2 (5 bases each). The ends were cut back, 6 bases at V and 5 bases at J, with 11 bases in the middle. The CDR3 has 11 residues. Germline V gene sequence: CDR1 DFQATT, CDR2 SNEGSKA (reference sequence). CDR3 amino acids: CSARSGHEQYF. In DNA, the CDR3 is TGCAGTGCCAGGTCGGGGCACGAGCAGTACTTC.

The chain couples TRBV27 to TRBJ2-2; D gene uncertain. Trimming took 2 bases from V and 4 from J, leaving 11 bases between them. Germline CDR1 and CDR2: MNHEY and SMNVEV (reference sequence). The CDR3 loop spans 15 amino acids. The CDR3 reads CASSLEAAGTGELFF. DNA for the CDR3: TGTGCCAGCAGTTTAGAGGCGGCAGGCACCGGGGAGCTGTTTTTT.

The rearrangement links TRBV6-9 to TRBJ1-5; TRBD1 matches at 9 bases. The junction had 8 bases not matched to a gene; V was cut back by 5 bases and J by 6 bases. Germline CDR1 MNHGY, CDR2 SVAAGI. The CDR3 runs 15 residues. CDR3 coding DNA: TGTGCCAGCAGTCAAACAGGGGGCTTCAGTCAGCCCCAGCATTTT. Amino acids: CASSQTGGFSQPQHF.